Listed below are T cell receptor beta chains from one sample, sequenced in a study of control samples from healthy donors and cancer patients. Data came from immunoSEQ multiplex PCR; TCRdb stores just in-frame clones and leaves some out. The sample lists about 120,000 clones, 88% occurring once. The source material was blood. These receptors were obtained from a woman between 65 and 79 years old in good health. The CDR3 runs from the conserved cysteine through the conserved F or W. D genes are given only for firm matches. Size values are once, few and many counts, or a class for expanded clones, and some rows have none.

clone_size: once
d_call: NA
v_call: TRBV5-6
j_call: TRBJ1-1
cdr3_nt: TGTGCCAGCAGCTGGGACGGATTGAACACTGAAGCTTTCTTT
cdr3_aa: CASSWDGLNTEAFF

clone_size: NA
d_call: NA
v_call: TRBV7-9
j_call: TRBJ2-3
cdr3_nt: TGTGCCAGCAGCTTAGAGTTTTCGGGGCTCGGAGATACGCAGTATTTT
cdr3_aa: CASSLEFSGLGDTQYF

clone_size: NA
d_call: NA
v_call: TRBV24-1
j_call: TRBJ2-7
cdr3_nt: TGTGCCACCAGTGATCCCGGCACCTACGAGCAGTACTTC
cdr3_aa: CATSDPGTYEQYF

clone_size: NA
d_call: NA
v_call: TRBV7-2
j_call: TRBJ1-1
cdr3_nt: TGTGCCAGCAGCTGGGGACTTTCGAACACTGAAGCTTTCTTT
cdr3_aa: CASSWGLSNTEAFF

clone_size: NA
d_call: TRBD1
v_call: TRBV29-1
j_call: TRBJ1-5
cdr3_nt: TGCAGCGTTAGACAGGGAGGCAATCAGCCCCAGCATTTT
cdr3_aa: CSVRQGGNQPQHF

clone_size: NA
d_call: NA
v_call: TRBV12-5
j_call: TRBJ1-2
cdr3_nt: TGTGCTAGTGGTTTGGGTGGAGCCTATGGCTACACCTTC
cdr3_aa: CASGLGGAYGYTF

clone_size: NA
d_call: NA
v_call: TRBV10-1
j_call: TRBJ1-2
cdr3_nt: TGCGCCAGCAGTGAGCGCCAACGGGATGGCTACACCTTC
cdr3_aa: CASSERQRDGYTF

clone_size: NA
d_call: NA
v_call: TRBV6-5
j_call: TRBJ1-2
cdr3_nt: TGTGCCAGCAGTCCTCAGGGTATTCACTATGGCTACACCTTC
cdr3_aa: CASSPQGIHYGYTF

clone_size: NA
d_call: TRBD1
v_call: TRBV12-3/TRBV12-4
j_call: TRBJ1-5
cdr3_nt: TGTGCCAGCAGGGGGGGGACAGGGCCCCAGCATTTT
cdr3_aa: CASRGGTGPQHF

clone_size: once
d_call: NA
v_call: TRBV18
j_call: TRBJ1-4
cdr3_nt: TGTGCCAGCTCACCTTTGAGGGCCTCGGGTAATGAAAAACTGTTTTTT
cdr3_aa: CASSPLRASGNEKLFF

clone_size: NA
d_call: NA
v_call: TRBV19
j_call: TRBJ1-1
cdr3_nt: TGTGCCAGTAGCGTGGGGGGCTCCACTGAAGCTTTCTTT
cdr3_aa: CASSVGGSTEAFF

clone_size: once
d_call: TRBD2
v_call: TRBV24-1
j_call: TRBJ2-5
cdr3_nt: TGTGCCACCAGCGGGGGGGCTCAAGAGACCCAGTACTTC
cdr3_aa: CATSGGAQETQYF

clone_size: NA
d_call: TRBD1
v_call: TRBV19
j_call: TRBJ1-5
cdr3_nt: TGTGCCGTGGAGGGGACAGGGAGAAGCAATCAGCCCCAGCATTTT
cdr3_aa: CAVEGTGRSNQPQHF

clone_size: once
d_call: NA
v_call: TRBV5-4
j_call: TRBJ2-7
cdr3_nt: TGTGCCAGCAGTAGCCGGGAGCCCTACGAGCAGTACTTC
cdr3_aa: CASSSREPYEQYF

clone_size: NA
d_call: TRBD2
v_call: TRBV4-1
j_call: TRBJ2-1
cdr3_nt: TGCGCCAGCAGCCCCTTGTCTAGCGGGGGGGCAGTTGAGCAGTTCTTC
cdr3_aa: CASSPLSSGGAVEQFF

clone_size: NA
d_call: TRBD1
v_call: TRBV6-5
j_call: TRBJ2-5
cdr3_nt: TGTGCCAGCAGAGACAGGGGGCGCGGAGAGACCCAGTACTTC
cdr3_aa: CASRDRGRGETQYF

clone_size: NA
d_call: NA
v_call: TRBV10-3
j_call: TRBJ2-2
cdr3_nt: TGTGCCATCAGTGTGACAGAGACCGGGGAGCTGTTTTTT
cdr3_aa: CAISVTETGELFF

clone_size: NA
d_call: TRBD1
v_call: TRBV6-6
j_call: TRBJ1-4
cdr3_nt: TGTGCCAGCAGTTACCCGGACAGGTCAGAACTGTTTTTT
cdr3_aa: CASSYPDRSELFF

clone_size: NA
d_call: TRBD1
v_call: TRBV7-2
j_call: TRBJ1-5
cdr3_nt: TGTGCCAGCAGCTTATCGACAGGGGGAACCTCCCAGCATTTT
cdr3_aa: CASSLSTGGTSQHF

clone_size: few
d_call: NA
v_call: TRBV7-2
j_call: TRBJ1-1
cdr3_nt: TGTGCCAGCAGCTTAGGGGCCAGAGGGAGTGCTTTCTTT
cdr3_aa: CASSLGARGSAFF

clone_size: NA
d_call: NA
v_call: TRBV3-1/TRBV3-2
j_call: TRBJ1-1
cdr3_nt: TGTGCCAGCAGCCAAGATCTTCTGGGGGCAGGGATTAGGACTGAAGCTTTCTTT
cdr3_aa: CASSQDLLGAGIRTEAFF

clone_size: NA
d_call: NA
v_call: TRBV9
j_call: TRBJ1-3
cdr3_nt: TGTGCCAGCAGCGTACAGGGTTGGGGCACTGGAAACACCATATATTTT
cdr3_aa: CASSVQGWGTGNTIYF

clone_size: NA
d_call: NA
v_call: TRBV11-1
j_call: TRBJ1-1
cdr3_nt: TGTGCCAGCAGCTTAAGGGGCCCGAACACTGAAGCTTTCTTT
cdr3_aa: CASSLRGPNTEAFF

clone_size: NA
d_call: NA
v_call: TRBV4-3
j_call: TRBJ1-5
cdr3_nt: TGCGCCAGCAGCCAAGTTCAGGGCCCTCAGCCCCAGCATTTT
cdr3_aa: CASSQVQGPQPQHF

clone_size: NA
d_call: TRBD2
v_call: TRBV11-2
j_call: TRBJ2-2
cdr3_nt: TGTGCCAGCAGCTTAGTACTAGCGGTCGGGGAGCTGTTTTTT
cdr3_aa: CASSLVLAVGELFF

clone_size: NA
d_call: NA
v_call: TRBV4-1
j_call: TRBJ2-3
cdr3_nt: TGCGCCAGCAGTCCAAGATGGGGGCAACAGCTTCTAGATACGCAGTATTTT
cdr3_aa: CASSPRWGQQLLDTQYF

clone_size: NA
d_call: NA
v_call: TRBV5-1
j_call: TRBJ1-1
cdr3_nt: TGCGCCAGCAGCTACCGACGGGGGGGGGTTCTCGGCGAAGCTTTCTTT
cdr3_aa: CASSYRRGGVLGEAFF

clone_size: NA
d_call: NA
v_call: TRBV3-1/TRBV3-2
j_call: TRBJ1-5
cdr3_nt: TGTGCCAGCAGCCAAGATCCGGGCGGGGGTCAGCCCCAGCATTTT
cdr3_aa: CASSQDPGGGQPQHF

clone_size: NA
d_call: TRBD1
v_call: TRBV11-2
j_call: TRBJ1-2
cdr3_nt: TGTGCCAGCAGCCGAAGGGTAGGGACAGGGGGCTTAACCCGATATGGCTACACCTTC
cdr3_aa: CASSRRVGTGGLTRYGYTF

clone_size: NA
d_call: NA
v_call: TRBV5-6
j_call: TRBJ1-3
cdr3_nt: TGTGCCAGCAGACAGGGACCGACCTCTGGAAACACCATATATTTT
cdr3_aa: CASRQGPTSGNTIYF

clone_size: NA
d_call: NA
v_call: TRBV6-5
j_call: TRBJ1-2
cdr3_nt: TGTGCCAGCAGCAAGGGGTTGGCTGGCTACACCTTC
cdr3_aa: CASSKGLAGYTF

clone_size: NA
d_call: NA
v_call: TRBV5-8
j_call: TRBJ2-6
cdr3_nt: TGTGCCAGCAGCTTCTCGGGACGGAGCTCTGGGGCCAACGTCCTGACTTTC
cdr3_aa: CASSFSGRSSGANVLTF

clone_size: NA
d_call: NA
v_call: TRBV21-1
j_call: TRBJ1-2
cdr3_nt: TGTGCCAGCAGCACCTCGGGCCCTCTTACCGCCAACTATGGCTACACCTTC
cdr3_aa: CASSTSGPLTANYGYTF

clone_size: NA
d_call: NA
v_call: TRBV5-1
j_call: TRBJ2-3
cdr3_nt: TGCGCCAGCAGCCGGGACGGTGCTAGCACAGATACGCAGTATTTT
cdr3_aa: CASSRDGASTDTQYF

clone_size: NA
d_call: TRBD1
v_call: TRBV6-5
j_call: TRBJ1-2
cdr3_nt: TGTGCCGCCAGGACAGGGGCGAGGGGCGGCTACACCTTC
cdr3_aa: CAARTGARGGYTF

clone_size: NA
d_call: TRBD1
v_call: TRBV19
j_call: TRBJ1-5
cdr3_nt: TGTGCCAGTAGTACAAGACAGGGACGGGGCAATCAGCCCCAGCATTTT
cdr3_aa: CASSTRQGRGNQPQHF

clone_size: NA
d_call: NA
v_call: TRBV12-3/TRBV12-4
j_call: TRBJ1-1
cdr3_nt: TGTGCCAGCAGTTTATATTTCACTGAAGCTTTCTTT
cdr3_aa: CASSLYFTEAFF

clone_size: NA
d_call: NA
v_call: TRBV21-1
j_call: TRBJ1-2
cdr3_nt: TGTGCCAGCAGCACCGATCCGGAGACACAGGTCTTTTCTGGCTACACCTTC
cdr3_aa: CASSTDPETQVFSGYTF

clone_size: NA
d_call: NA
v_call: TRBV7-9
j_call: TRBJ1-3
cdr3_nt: TGTGCCAGCAGCTTAAGAGTAGGAATCCCCGCCTCTGGAAACACCATATATTTT
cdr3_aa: CASSLRVGIPASGNTIYF

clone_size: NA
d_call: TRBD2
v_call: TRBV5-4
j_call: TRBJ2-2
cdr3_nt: TGTGCCAGCAGCTCCCGAGGAGCGGGGGGTGGAACCGGGGAGCTGTTTTTT
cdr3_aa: CASSSRGAGGGTGELFF

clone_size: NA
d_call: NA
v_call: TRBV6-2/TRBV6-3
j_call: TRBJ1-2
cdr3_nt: TGTGCCAGCAGTTACCCGGATTTTCAGGGGACCTATGGCTACACCTTC
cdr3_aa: CASSYPDFQGTYGYTF

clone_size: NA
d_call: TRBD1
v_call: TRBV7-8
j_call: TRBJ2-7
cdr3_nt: TGTGCCAGCATGAATCGGGACAGCAACTACGAGCAGTACTTC
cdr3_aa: CASMNRDSNYEQYF

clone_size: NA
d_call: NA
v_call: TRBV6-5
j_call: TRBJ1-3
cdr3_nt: TGTGCCAGCAGCGAGCCCCCATCCTCTGGTTGTTTT
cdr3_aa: CASSEPPSSGCF

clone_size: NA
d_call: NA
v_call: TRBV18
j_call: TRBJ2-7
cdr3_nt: TGTGCCAGCTCTCAGGGAACAGACTCCTACGAGCAGTACTTC
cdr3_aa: CASSQGTDSYEQYF

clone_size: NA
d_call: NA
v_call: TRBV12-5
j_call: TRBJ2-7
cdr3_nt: TGTGCTAGTGGTTTGGACTACGAGCAGTACTTC
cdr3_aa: CASGLDYEQYF